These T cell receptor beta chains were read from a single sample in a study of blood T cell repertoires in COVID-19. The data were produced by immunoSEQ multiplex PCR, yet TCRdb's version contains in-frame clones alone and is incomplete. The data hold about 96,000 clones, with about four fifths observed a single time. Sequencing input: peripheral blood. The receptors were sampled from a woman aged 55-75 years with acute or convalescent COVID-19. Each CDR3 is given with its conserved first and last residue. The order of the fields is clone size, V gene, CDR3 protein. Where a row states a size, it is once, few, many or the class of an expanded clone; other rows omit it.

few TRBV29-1 CSVEGQGSEAFF
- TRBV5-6 CASSLGLITGNTEAFF
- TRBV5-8 CASRLSGAVQETQYF
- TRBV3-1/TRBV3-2 CASSRQNDSPLHF
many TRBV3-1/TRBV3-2 CASSQGQPRVGYGYTF
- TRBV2 CASSGSLGTNSPLHF
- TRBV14 CASSQDGAPGGGYTF
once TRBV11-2 CASSLDRGAGGYTF
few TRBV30 CAWSSRVGYGYTF
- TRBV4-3 CASSLNGQSVGYTF
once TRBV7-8 CASSLGGTATNEKLFF
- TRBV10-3 CAISESLDNSYEQYF
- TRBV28 CASSPAGTPTQNQPQHF
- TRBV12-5 CASRTSGGGEQYF
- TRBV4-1 CASSQDGGGNQPQHF
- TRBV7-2 CASSLGRDRGIEQYF
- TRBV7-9 CASSGPRGRDSTGELFF
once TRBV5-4 CASSSPVLRGGQETQYF
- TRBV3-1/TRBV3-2 CASSQFSLAGGTGELFF
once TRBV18 CASSPRVSGGYEQYF
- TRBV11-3 CASSLEPSRPREQFF
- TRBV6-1 CASSEFPGSNQPQHF
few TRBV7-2 CASSWATYEQYF
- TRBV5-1 CASKEVGRGTKETQYF
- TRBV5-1 CASSLDPGVNTEAFF
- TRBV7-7 CASSRDSYNEQFF
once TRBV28 CASSSPSPGGSYNSPLHF
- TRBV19 CASSRRGGRTDTQYF
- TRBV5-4 CASTAHGGEKLFF
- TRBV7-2 CASSLDAIAGASYEQYF
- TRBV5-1 CASRTGESGVTEAFF
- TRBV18 CASSRTGSDEQYF
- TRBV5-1 CASSLVQGLQETQYF
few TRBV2 CASSEGRLNSPLHF
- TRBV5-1 CASSIARTGRETQYF
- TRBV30 CAWTGAGNTIYF
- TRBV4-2 CASSPGTGAVYGYTF
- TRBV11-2 CASSLGGQGDTQYF
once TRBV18 CASSPQGQGQAKLFF
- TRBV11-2 CASSPWGQGMDEAFF
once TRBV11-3 CASSLDNSYTF
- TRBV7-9 CASSSRAGGRYYEQYF
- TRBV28 CASSTAKVNEKLFF
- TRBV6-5 CASRLTTGGGYGYTF
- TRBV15 CATSSGGQITGELFF
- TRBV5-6 CASSAGAYEQYF
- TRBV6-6 CASSLLGLSDTQYF
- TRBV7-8 CASSLQLTNYGYTF